This T cell receptor beta chain was profiled in a study of T cells in Graves' hyperthyroidism and ophthalmopathy. Study-wide context: Peripheral blood was collected at initial diagnosis, before any treatment.

This clonotype showed up many times. Its matching antigen is unknown. Template material for amplifying TCR beta CDR3 regions consisted of RNA transcripts. When the TCR CDR3 underwent first-round RT-PCR, the HTBI primer set was used. TCRdb recomputed calls from the multiplex PCR reads with MiXCR, one row per CDR3 protein. The sample includes more than 250,000 distinct CDR3 sequences, around 15% seen only once; the top ten take 30%. Study-level points and caveats: Most thyroid clonotypes expanded above 0.001 were also detected in blood. A model built on 13 V-J features separated ophthalmopathy from stable hyperthyroidism.

Blood dates from first hyperthyroidism diagnosis, before any ophthalmopathy symptoms. Input material: blood. The receptor's source is a woman aged 50 to 60 with Graves' hyperthyroidism that later progressed to Graves' ophthalmopathy.

The CDR3 DNA reads TGTGCCAGCAGTGAGAGCGCCGGGAAAGAGACCCAGTACTTC. Residues: CASSESAGKETQYF. The rearrangement links TRBV2 to TRBJ2-5, with a tentative D call TRBD2 (5 bases). This CDR3 contains 14 residues. V lost 3 bases, J lost 3 bases, and 11 bases lay in between. Germline CDR1 and CDR2: SNHLY and FYNNEI.